The 24 T cell receptor beta chains in this list originate from one sample, sequenced in a study of response to subunit inactivated influenza vaccine. TCRdb analysed the RT-PCR reads with MiXCR anew, one entry per CDR3 protein. The sample lists hundreds of thousands of distinct CDR3 sequences, about 10% occurring once. The same sample was also used in a study of T cells expressing NK-cell markers. That study reports: A 5'RACE template switching approach incorporating UMIs was used to make TCR beta cDNA.

The source material was PBMCs from blood, sampled on the day of vaccination. These receptors all stem from a man aged 45 to 65 who received an inactivated influenza vaccine.

In its sample, this clonotype was seen a few times. The chain couples TRBV4-1 to TRBJ2-2; 9 nucleotides line up with TRBD1. The length of the CDR3 is 13 residues. Germline V lookup: CDR1 MGHRA, CDR2 YSYEKL. Trimming at V came to 6 bases and at J to 8 bases, leaving 4 bases not matched to a gene. The CDR3 region is CASRQGAMGELFF. DNA for the CDR3: TGCGCCAGCAGACAGGGGGCAATGGGGGAGCTGTTTTTT.

This clonotype appeared a few times. This chain joins TRBV5-5 and TRBJ2-7; 7 positions agree with TRBD2. Germline CDR1 is SGHKS and CDR2 is YYEKEE (reference sequence). V lost 4 bases to trimming and J lost 2 bases; unmatched junction nucleotides: 9. This CDR3 spans 15 amino acids. The CDR3 DNA reads as TGTGCCAGCAGCCCAGAAGCGGGGTTAACCTACGAGCAGTACTTC. Amino acid sequence: CASSPEAGLTYEQYF. Full variable domain (remainder filled in from reference TRBV5-5 and TRBJ2-7): DAGVTQSPTHLIKTRGQQVTLRCSPISGHKSVSWYQQVLGQGPQFIFQYYEKEERGRGNFPDRFSARQFPNYSSELNVNALLLGDSALYLCASSPEAGLTYEQYFGPGTRLTVT.

The V gene is TRBV4-2, the J gene TRBJ2-2, with 9 nucleotides matching TRBD2. Trimming removed 0 bases from V and 4 bases from J; junction bases left unmatched: 6. Germline V lookup: CDR1 LGHNA, CDR2 YNFKEQ. The CDR3 sequence is 17 residues long. DNA for the CDR3: TGTGCCAGCAGCCAAGACCCAGCGGGGGGAACCACCGGGGAGCTGTTTTTT. This sequence encodes CASSQDPAGGTTGELFF.

This clonotype was picked up one time. This chain links TRBV6-5 with TRBJ2-1; 11 nucleotides line up with TRBD2. Per germline, CDR1 MNHEY and CDR2 SVGAGI. This CDR3 contains 12 residues. Losses at the gene ends were 6 bases for V and 12 bases for J; bases not matched to a gene: 4. The CDR3 protein is CASRSSGGPQFF. CDR3 DNA: TGTGCCAGCAGGTCTAGCGGGGGGCCGCAGTTCTTC.

The rearrangement uses TRBV6-2 or TRBV6-3 and TRBJ2-7; D gene uncertain. From germline, CDR1 is MNHEY and CDR2 SVGEGT. V dropped 8 bases and J dropped 1 base, with 6 bases sitting between them. CDR3 size: 11 residues. CDR3 sequence reads: CASGRSYEQYF. The CDR3 DNA follows: TGTGCCAGCGGAAGGTCCTACGAGCAGTACTTC.

In this sample, this clonotype turned up a few times. The chain uses TRBV3-1 and TRBJ2-5; weak D call: TRBD2 (6 bases). V lost 1 base and J 1 base, leaving 10 bases between the germline ends. The CDR3 has 15 residues. Germline CDR1 and CDR2: LGHDT and YNNKEL (reference sequence). DNA of the CDR3: TGTGCCAGCAGCCAAGTTGCGGGGACCCAAGAGACCCAGTACTTC. The encoded protein is CASSQVAGTQETQYF.

Remarks on this clonotype: An end of the junction differs from the germline gene, which may be a read error. The genes are TRBV12-3 or TRBV12-4 and TRBJ2-1; 8 positions agree with TRBD2. The CDR3 sequence is 14 residues long. Here the CDR3 DNA reads TGTGCCCGCAGTTTAGCGGGGACCCTTTTTGAGCAGTTCTTC. Amino acid sequence: CARSLAGTLFEQFF.

The chain links TRBV29-1 to TRBJ2-3; 10 bases fit TRBD1. V shed 4 bases, J shed 4 bases, and the junction held 5 bases outside the gene matches. Germline CDR1 and CDR2: SQVTM and ANQGSEA. The CDR3 is 14 residues long. CDR3 sequence reads: CSVGQGAGADTQYF. As DNA, the CDR3 is TGCAGCGTTGGACAGGGGGCTGGGGCAGATACGCAGTATTTT.

This clonotype was counted many times. CDR3 sequence (DNA): TGTGCCACCAGTGATGGGACTAGCGGACAAGAGACCCAGTACTTC. As protein: CATSDGTSGQETQYF. This chain joins TRBV24-1 and TRBJ2-5; 11 bases are a match to TRBD2. The length of the CDR3 is 15 residues. Per the germline V gene, CDR1 is KGHDR and CDR2 is SFDVKD. With 3 bases clipped from V and 2 bases from J, the junction kept 1 base outside the gene matches.

The V call is TRBV29-1, the J call TRBJ2-1, with D possibly being TRBD1 or TRBD2 (6 bases each). The germline V gene has CDR1 SQVTM and CDR2 ANQGSEA. V lost 7 bases and J 9 bases, leaving 25 bases between the germline ends. There are 15 residues in the CDR3. In nucleotides, the CDR3 is TGCAGCGCCCGGACGGGGGAGGCGTGGGGGGCTGAGCAGTTCTTC. Translation gives CSARTGEAWGAEQFF.

The chain carries TRBV30 and TRBJ2-6, with 8 positions matching TRBD1. V lost 8 bases, J lost 1 base, and 7 bases stayed unmatched. The CDR3 totals 15 residues. Germline assignment: CDR1 GTSNPN and CDR2 SVGIG (reference sequence). The CDR3 DNA is TGTGCCACTCAGGGGGCTGGGTCTGGGGCCAACGTCCTGACTTTC. It codes for CATQGAGSGANVLTF.

This clonotype was detected many times. The chain combines TRBV12-3 or TRBV12-4 with TRBJ2-2; D gene uncertain. This CDR3 region has 13 residues. Trimming took off 7 bases at V and 7 bases at J, with 13 bases between the two ends. The CDR3 coding sequence is TGTGCCAGCAAACCATCGGATGGCGGGGAGCTGTTTTTT. It yields the protein CASKPSDGGELFF.

This rearrangement joins TRBV6-1 to TRBJ2-7; tentative D call: TRBD1 (5 bases). V was pared by 6 bases and J by 6 bases, with 21 bases between. Germline lookup yields CDR1 MNHNS and CDR2 SASEGT. CDR3 length equals 15 residues. Here the CDR3 DNA reads TGTGCCAGCAGAGGTGGTGGGCAGGGTTCCGCCGAGCAGTACTTC. Protein sequence: CASRGGGQGSAEQYF.

The genes are TRBV11-1 and TRBJ2-1; 10 nucleotides align to TRBD2. The trim removed 1 base at V and 0 bases at J, leaving 6 bases unmatched. This CDR3 is built from 18 residues. Germline loops: CDR1 SGHAT, CDR2 FQDESV (reference sequence). As DNA, the CDR3 is TGTGCCAGCAGCTTAGGCCTAGCGGGAGCACACTCCTACAATGAGCAGTTCTTC. Its protein is CASSLGLAGAHSYNEQFF. The whole variable domain, filled in from reference TRBV11-1 and TRBJ2-1, reads EAEVAQSPRYKITEKSQAVAFWCDPISGHATLYWYRQILGQGPELLVQFQDESVVDDSQLPKDRFSAERLKGVDSTLKIQPAELGDSAMYLCASSLGLAGAHSYNEQFFGPGTRLTVL.

There are a few counts of this clonotype. The chain carries TRBV12-3 or TRBV12-4 and TRBJ1-6; D remains ambiguous. The CDR3 covers 15 residues. V lost 2 bases to trimming and J lost 7 bases, with 12 bases between them. The CDR3 is CASSLSANGNSPLHF. The CDR3 nucleotides read TGTGCCAGCAGTTTAAGTGCGAATGGCAATTCACCCCTCCACTTT.

This clonotype was recorded a few times. The chain uses TRBV28 and TRBJ2-3, with a possible D match to TRBD1 (5 bases). The CDR3 sequence is 15 residues long. Germline V lookup: CDR1 MDHEN, CDR2 SYDVKM. The germline V and J ends were trimmed by 7 bases and 2 bases, with 16 bases remaining between them. The CDR3 loop is CASTATTDLTDTQYF. The CDR3 nucleotides read TGTGCCAGCACGGCTACGACAGACCTCACAGATACGCAGTATTTT. Combining the CDR3 with reference TRBV28 and TRBJ2-3 gives the whole variable domain DVKVTQSSRYLVKRTGEKVFLECVQDMDHENMFWYRQDPGLGLRLIYFSYDVKMKEKGDIPEGYSVSREKKERFSLILESASTNQTSMYLCASTATTDLTDTQYFGPGTRLTVL.

This rearrangement joins TRBV5-1 to TRBJ2-3; D not resolved. Germline assignment: CDR1 SGHRS and CDR2 YFSETQ. Trimming cost V 0 bases and J 2 bases, with 13 bases left between them. This CDR3 comprises 16 residues. CDR3 bases: TGCGCCAGCAGCTTGGAGGGCGGTCGCCTCACAGATACGCAGTATTTT. Translating it yields CASSLEGGRLTDTQYF.

This clonotype was observed a handful of times. The CDR3 region has the DNA TGCAGTGCTAGAGCCGGGGGGCAGAATTCACCCCTCCACTTT. This encodes CSARAGGQNSPLHF. The V call is TRBV20-1, the J call TRBJ1-6; TRBD1 might be the D (6 bases). V lost 1 base and J lost 7, with 11 bases in between. Germline-derived CDR1 and CDR2 are DFQATT and SNEGSKA (reference sequence). The CDR3 sequence is 14 residues long.

This clonotype was seen only a few times. This chain connects TRBV15 to TRBJ1-1, with D hard to call. Germline CDR1 reads LNHNV; CDR2 reads YYDKDF (reference sequence). The CDR3 is made up of 14 amino acids. The V and J ends lost 1 base and 1 base respectively, with 7 bases between them. The CDR3 is CATSRGKTNTEAFF. CDR3 nucleotides: TGTGCCACCAGCAGAGGGAAGACGAACACTGAAGCTTTCTTT.

This clonotype was picked up many times. The chain carries TRBV29-1 and TRBJ2-1, with TRBD2 as a possible D gene (5 bases). The CDR3 has 14 residues. With 4 bases removed from V and 6 bases from J, the gap between germline ends came to 16 bases. Germline lookup yields CDR1 SQVTM and CDR2 ANQGSEA. CDR3 sequence: CSVGSRTAGNEQFF. The CDR3 region has the DNA TGCAGCGTTGGGTCCCGGACTGCCGGCAATGAGCAGTTCTTC.

The CDR3 region has the DNA TGTGCCAGCAGTTCTACGCACAGGGGACGATCCTACAATGAGCAGTTCTTC. This encodes CASSSTHRGRSYNEQFF. The rearrangement joins TRBV28 to TRBJ2-1; 7 bases map to TRBD1. Germline trimming cut 4 bases from V and 1 base from J; bases unmatched to any gene: 10. The length of the CDR3 is 17 residues. From germline, CDR1 is MDHEN and CDR2 SYDVKM.

The chain couples TRBV3-1 to TRBJ1-1; TRBD1 matches at 8 bases. The length of the CDR3 is 16 residues. Trimming cost V 5 bases and J 1 base; bases outside gene matches: 9. The germline V gene encodes CDR1 LGHDT and CDR2 YNNKEL (reference sequence). The CDR3: CASSKRQGRGNTEAFF. In nucleotides, the CDR3 is TGTGCCAGCAGCAAAAGACAGGGGAGGGGGAACACTGAAGCTTTCTTT. The complete variable domain, with remaining parts taken from reference TRBV3-1 and TRBJ1-1, reads DTAVSQTPKYLVTQMGNDKSIKCEQNLGHDTMYWYKQDSKKFLKIMFSYNNKELIINETVPNRFSPKSPDKAHLNLHINSLELGDSAVYFCASSKRQGRGNTEAFFGQGTRLTVV.

This clonotype was counted between two and nine times. This chain joins TRBV28 and TRBJ2-7, with D perhaps TRBD1 or TRBD2 (5 bases each). CDR1 is MDHEN and CDR2 is SYDVKM in the germline V gene. This CDR3 contains 13 residues. V dropped 11 bases and J dropped 0 bases, with 14 bases sitting between them. The CDR3: CAARAGSSYEQYF. The CDR3 bases are TGTGCCGCCAGGGCGGGCAGCTCCTACGAGCAGTACTTC.

There are a few counts of this clonotype. The rearrangement joins TRBV27 to TRBJ2-2; 8 positions match TRBD2. V lost 6 bases and J lost 4; bases outside the gene matches: 4. CDR3 length equals 14 residues. Germline assignment: CDR1 MNHEY and CDR2 SMNVEV (reference sequence). Here the CDR3 reads CASRPLAGTGELFF. The CDR3 DNA follows: TGTGCCAGCAGACCCCTAGCGGGCACCGGGGAGCTGTTTTTT.